This T cell receptor (beta chain) was recovered during a study of blood T cell repertoires in COVID-19. Overall study context: Samples of COVID-19 (acute and convalescent) were obtained from the United States, Italy and Spain. PBMCs, B-cell-depleted T cells, or T cells were the source of the cDNA or gDNA that made up the material.

CDR1 and CDR2 from the germline V gene are MDHEN and SYDVKM. After removal of 6 bases from V and 4 bases from J, the junction contained 10 bases not matched to a gene. CDR3 size: 15 residues. Source study methods: Using reference gene primer amplification, nucleated cell counts were estimated. This table comes from immunoSEQ multiplex PCR, and its TCRdb copy is limited to in-frame clones, with some not included. V and J calls and clone size are as listed in that table; D and trimming were resolved from the DNA. The data contain fewer than 180,000 clones, approximately 88% of them singletons. This clonotype originated in a man between 65 and 85 years old with acute or convalescent COVID-19. The sequenced material came from peripheral blood. The chain recombines TRBV28 with TRBJ2-3; TRBD2 aligns across 7 bases. Written as DNA, the CDR3 is TGTGCCAGCAGAGAAAAGCGGGACGGGCCAGATACGCAGTATTTT. It is translated as CASREKRDGPDTQYF.